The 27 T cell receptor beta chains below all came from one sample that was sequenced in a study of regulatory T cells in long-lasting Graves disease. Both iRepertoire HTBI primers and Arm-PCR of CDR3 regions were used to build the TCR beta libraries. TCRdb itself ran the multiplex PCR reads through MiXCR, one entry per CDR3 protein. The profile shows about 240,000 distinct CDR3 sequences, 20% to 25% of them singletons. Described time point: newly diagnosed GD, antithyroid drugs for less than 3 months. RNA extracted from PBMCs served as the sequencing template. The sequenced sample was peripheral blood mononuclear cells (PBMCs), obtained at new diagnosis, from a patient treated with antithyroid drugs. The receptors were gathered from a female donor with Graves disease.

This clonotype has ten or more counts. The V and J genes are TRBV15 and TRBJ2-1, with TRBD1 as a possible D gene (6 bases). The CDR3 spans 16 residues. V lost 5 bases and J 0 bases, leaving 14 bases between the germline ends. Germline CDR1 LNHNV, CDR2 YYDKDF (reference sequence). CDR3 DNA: TGTGCCACCAGCGGAAAACAGGGTAGCTCCTACAATGAGCAGTTCTTC. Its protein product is CATSGKQGSSYNEQFF.

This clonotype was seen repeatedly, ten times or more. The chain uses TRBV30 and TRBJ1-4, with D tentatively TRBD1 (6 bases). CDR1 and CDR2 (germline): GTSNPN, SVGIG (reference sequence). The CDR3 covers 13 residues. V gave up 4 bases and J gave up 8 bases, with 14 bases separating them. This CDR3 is CAWTGQLGEKLFF. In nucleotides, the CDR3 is TGTGCCTGGACCGGACAGTTGGGGGAAAAACTGTTTTTT.

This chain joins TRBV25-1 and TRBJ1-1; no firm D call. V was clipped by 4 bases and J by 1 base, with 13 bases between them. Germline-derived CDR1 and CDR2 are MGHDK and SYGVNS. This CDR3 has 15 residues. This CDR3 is CASSVGRIQNTEAFF. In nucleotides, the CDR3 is TGTGCCAGCAGTGTGGGGAGGATACAGAACACTGAAGCTTTCTTT.

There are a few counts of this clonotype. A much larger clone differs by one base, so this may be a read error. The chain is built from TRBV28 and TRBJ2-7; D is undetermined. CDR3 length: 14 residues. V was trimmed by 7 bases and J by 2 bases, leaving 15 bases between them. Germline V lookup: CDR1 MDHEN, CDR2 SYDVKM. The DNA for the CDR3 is TGTGCCAGCAATACGCCCATGGCCGCCTACGAGCAGTACTTC. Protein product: CASNTPMAAYEQYF.

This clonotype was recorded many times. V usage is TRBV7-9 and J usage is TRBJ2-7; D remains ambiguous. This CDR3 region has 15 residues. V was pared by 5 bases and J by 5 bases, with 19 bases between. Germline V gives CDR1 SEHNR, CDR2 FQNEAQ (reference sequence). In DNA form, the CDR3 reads TGTGCCAGCAGCCCCAATGTGGGCGAGTCCCACGAGCAGTACTTC. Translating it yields CASSPNVGESHEQYF.

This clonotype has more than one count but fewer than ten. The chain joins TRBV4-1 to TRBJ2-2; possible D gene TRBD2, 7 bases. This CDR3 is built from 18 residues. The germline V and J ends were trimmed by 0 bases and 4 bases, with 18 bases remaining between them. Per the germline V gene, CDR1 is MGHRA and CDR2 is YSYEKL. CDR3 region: CASSQDPPWGGLTGELFF. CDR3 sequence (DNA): TGCGCCAGCAGCCAAGATCCCCCGTGGGGGGGGCTCACCGGGGAGCTGTTTTTT.

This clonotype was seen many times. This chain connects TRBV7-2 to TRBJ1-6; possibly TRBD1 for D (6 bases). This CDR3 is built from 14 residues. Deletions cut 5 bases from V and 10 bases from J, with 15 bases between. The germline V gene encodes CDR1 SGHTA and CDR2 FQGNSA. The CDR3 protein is CASSVYRVDSPLHF. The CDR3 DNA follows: TGTGCCAGCAGCGTCTACAGGGTAGACTCACCCCTCCACTTT.

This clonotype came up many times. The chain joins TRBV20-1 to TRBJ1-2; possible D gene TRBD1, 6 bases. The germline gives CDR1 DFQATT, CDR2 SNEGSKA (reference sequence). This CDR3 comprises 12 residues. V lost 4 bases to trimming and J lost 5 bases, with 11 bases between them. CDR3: CSAIPQGYGYTF. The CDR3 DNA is TGCAGTGCTATTCCACAGGGTTATGGCTACACCTTC.

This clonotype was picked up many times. CDR3 region: CASSQPGAYEQYF. CDR3 bases: TGTGCCAGCAGCCAACCGGGAGCCTACGAGCAGTACTTC. The gene calls are TRBV14 and TRBJ2-7; perhaps TRBD2 as D (6 bases). V lost 2 bases and J 2 bases, leaving 7 bases between the germline ends. Germline V lookup: CDR1 SGHDN, CDR2 FVKESK. The CDR3 runs to 13 residues.

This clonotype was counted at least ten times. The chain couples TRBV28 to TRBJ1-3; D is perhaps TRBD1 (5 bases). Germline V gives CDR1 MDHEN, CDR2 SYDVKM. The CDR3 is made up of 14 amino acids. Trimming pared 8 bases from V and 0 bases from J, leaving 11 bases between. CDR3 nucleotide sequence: TGTGCCAGCTTTGGACAAAACTCTGGAAACACCATATATTTT. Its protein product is CASFGQNSGNTIYF.

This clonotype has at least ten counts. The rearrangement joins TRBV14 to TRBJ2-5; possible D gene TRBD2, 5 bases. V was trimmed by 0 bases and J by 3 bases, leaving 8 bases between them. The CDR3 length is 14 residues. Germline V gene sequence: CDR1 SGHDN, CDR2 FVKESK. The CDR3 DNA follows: TGTGCCAGCAGCCAAGAACCCGGGGAAGAGACCCAGTACTTC. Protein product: CASSQEPGEETQYF.

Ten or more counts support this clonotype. CDR3 in DNA: TGTGCCAGCAGCCGTAGTAGAGGACAGCCCCAGCATTTT. This sequence encodes CASSRSRGQPQHF. The rearrangement uses TRBV11-2 and TRBJ1-5; D unclear. CDR1 and CDR2 from the germline V gene are SGHAT and FQNNGV. This CDR3 is 13 amino acids long. V lost 5 bases, J lost 7 bases, and 12 bases lay in between.

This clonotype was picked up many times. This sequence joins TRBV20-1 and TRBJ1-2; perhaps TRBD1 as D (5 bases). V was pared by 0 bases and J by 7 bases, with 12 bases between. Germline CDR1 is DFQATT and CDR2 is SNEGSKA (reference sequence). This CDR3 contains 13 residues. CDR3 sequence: CSARDSGDPGYTF. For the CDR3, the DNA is TGCAGTGCTAGAGATTCTGGGGACCCTGGCTACACCTTC.

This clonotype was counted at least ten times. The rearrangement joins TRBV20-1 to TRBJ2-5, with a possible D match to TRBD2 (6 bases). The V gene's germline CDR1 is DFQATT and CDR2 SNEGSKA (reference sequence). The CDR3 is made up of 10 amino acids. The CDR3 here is CGLAQETQYF. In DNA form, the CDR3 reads TGCGGTCTAGCGCAAGAGACCCAGTACTTC.

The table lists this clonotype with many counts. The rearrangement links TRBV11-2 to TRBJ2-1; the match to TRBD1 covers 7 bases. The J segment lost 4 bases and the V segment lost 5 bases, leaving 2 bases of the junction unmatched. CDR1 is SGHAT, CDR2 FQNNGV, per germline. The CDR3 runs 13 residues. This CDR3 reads CASSQGVYNEQFF. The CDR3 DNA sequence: TGTGCCAGCAGCCAGGGGGTTTACAATGAGCAGTTCTTC.

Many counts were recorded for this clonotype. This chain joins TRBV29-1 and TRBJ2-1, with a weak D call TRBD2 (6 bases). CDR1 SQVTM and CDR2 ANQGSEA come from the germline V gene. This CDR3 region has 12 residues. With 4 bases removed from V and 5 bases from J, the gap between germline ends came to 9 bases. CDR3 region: CSVVLADNEQFF. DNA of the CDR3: TGCAGCGTTGTACTAGCAGACAATGAGCAGTTCTTC.

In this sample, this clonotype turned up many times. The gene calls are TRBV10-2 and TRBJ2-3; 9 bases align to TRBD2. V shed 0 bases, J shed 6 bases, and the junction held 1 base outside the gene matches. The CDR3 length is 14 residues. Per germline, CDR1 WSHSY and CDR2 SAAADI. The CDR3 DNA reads TGCGCCAGCAGTGAGTCTAGCGGGAGTGATACGCAGTATTTT. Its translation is CASSESSGSDTQYF.

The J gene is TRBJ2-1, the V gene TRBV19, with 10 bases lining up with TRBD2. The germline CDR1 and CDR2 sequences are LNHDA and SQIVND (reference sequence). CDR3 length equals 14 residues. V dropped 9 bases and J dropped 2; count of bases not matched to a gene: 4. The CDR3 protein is CASRSGGTYNEQFF. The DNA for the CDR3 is TGTGCCAGCCGTAGCGGGGGGACCTACAATGAGCAGTTCTTC.

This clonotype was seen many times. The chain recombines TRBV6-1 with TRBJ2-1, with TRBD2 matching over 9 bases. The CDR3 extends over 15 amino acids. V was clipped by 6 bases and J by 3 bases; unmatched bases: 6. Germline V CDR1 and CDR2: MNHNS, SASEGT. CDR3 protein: CASSASGNNYNEQFF. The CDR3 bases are TGTGCCAGCAGCGCTAGCGGGAACAACTACAATGAGCAGTTCTTC.

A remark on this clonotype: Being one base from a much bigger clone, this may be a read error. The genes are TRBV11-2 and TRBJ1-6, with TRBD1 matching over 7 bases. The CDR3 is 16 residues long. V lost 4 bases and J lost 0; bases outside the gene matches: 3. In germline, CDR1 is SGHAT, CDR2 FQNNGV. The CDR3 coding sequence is TGTGCCAGCAGCTCCTCAGGGGGCTCCTATAATTCACCCCTCCACTTT. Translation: CASSSSGGSYNSPLHF. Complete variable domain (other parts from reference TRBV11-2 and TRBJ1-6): EAGVAQSPRYKIIEKRQSVAFWCNPISGHATLYWYQQILGQGPKLLIQFQNNGVVDDSQLPKDRFSAERLKGVDSTLKIQPAKLEDSAVYLCASSSSGGSYNSPLHFGNGTRLTVT.

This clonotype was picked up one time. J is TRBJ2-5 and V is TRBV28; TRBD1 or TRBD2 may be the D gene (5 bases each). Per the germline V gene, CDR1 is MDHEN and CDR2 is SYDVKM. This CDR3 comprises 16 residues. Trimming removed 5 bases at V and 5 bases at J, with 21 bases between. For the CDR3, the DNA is TGTGCCAGCAGTCTTCCCAACGGGGACGGCGGCGAGACCCAGTACTTC. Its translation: CASSLPNGDGGETQYF.

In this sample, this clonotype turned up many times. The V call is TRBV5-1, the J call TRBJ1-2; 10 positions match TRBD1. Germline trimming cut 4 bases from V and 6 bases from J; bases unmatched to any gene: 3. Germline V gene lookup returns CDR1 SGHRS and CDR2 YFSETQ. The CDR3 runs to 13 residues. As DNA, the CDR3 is TGCGCCAGCAGCCTAGGGACAGGGGATGGCTACACCTTC. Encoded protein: CASSLGTGDGYTF.

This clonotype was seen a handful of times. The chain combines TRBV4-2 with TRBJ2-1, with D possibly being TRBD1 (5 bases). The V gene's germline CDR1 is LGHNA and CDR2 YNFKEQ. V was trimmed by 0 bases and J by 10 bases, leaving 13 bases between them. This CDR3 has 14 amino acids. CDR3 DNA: TGTGCCAGCAGCCAAGAGAACGCGCAGGGAGAGCAGTTCTTC. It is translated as CASSQENAQGEQFF.

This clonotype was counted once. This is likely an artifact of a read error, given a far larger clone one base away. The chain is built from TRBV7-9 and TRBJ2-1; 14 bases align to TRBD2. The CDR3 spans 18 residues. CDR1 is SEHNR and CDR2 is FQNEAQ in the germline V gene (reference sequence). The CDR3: CANSLAGLAGGFGNEQFF. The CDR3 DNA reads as TGTGCCAACAGCTTAGCCGGACTAGCGGGAGGATTCGGCAATGAGCAGTTCTTC.

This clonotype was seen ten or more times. For the CDR3, the DNA is TGCAGTGCTAGCTTGGCCCCCGGGAGGTCCTACGAGCAGTACTTC. It specifies CSASLAPGRSYEQYF. The chain carries TRBV20-1 and TRBJ2-7; TRBD2 aligns across 7 bases. Germline CDR1 and CDR2: DFQATT and SNEGSKA (reference sequence). The trim removed 3 bases at V and 1 base at J, leaving 9 bases unmatched. This CDR3 is 15 amino acids long.

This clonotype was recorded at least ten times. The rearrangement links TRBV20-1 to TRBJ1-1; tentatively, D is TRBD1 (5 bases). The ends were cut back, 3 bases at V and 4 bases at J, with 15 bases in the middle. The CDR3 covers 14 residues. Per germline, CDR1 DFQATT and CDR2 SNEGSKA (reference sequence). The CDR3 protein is CSASTGQGTTEAFF. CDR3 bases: TGCAGTGCTAGTACGGGGCAGGGCACCACTGAAGCTTTCTTT.

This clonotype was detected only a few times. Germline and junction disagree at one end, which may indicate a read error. In DNA, the CDR3 is TGTGCCAGCAGTGGACTAGCTACCTACGAGCGGTACTTC. This translates into CASSGLATYERYF. This chain links TRBV6-2 or TRBV6-3 with TRBJ2-7; 8 bases align to TRBD2. The length of the CDR3 is 13 residues. The germline CDR1 and CDR2 sequences are MNHEY and SVGEGT.